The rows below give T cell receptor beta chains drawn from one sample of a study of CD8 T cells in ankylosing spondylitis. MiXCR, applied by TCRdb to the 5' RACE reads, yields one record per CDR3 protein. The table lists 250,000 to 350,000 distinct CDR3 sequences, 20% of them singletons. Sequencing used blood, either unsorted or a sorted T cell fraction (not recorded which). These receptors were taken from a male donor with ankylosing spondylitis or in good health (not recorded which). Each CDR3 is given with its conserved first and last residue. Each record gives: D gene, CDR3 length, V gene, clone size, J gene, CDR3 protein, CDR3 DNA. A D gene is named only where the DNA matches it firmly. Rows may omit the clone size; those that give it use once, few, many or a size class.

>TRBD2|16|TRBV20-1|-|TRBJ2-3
CSAGTSGSSGTDTQYF
TGCAGTGCGGGGACTAGCGGGAGTTCGGGCACAGATACGCAGTATTTT
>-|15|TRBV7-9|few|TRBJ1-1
CASSLDFGANTEAFF
TGTGCCAGCAGCTTAGATTTCGGGGCGAACACTGAAGCTTTCTTT
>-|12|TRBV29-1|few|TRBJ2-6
CSVEVGANVLTF
TGCAGCGTTGAAGTCGGGGCCAACGTCCTGACTTTC
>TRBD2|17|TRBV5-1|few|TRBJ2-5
CASSLAVSGDSRETQYF
TGCGCCAGCAGCTTGGCAGTAAGCGGGGATTCGAGAGAGACCCAGTACTTC
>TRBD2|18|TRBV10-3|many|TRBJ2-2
CAISEPRTSGANTGELFF
TGTGCCATCAGTGAGCCCCGGACTAGCGGGGCGAACACCGGGGAGCTGTTTTTT
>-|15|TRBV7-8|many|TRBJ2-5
CASSAPGSQQETQYF
TGTGCCAGCAGCGCTCCCGGGAGCCAGCAAGAGACCCAGTACTTC
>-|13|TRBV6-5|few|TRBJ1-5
CASSYSVREPQHF
TGTGCCAGCAGTTACTCCGTGAGGGAGCCCCAGCATTTT
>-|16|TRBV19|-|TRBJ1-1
CASSIKGIGVNTEAFF
TGTGCCAGTAGTATCAAGGGAATTGGGGTGAACACTGAAGCTTTCTTT
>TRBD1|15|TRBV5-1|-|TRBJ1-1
CASSPRTGGATEAFF
TGCGCCAGCAGCCCCAGGACAGGGGGTGCCACTGAAGCTTTCTTT
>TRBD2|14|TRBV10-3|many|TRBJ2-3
CAIRPGLVLDTQYF
TGTGCCATCAGGCCGGGACTAGTTTTAGATACGCAGTATTTT
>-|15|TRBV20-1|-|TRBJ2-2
CSARGQGKGTGELFF
TGCAGTGCTAGAGGCCAAGGGAAGGGCACCGGGGAGCTGTTTTTT
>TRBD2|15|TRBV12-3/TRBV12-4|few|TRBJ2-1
CASSPSSGPWDEQFF
TGTGCCAGCAGCCCCTCTAGCGGACCGTGGGATGAGCAGTTCTTC
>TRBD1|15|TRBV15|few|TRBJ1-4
CATSREQGASEKLFF
TGTGCCACCAGCAGAGAACAGGGGGCAAGTGAAAAACTGTTTTTT
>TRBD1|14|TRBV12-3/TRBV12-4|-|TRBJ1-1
CASRPGTGLGEAFF
TGTGCCAGCAGACCCGGGACAGGGTTAGGTGAAGCTTTCTTT
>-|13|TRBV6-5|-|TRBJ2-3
CASSYGAADTQYF
TGTGCCAGCAGTTACGGAGCGGCAGATACGCAGTATTTT
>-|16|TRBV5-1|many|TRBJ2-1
CASSLGSALSYNEQFF
TGCGCCAGCAGCTTGGGGAGCGCACTCTCCTACAATGAGCAGTTCTTC
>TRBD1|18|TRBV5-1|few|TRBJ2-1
CASSLATSGQGAYNEQFF
TGCGCCAGCAGCTTGGCTACTTCGGGACAGGGGGCCTACAATGAGCAGTTCTTC
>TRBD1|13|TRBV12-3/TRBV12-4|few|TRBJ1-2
CASRDRGGYGYTF
TGTGCCAGCAGAGACAGGGGTGGATATGGCTACACCTTC
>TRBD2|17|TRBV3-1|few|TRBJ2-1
CASSQVVGLAANNEQFF
TGTGCCAGCAGCCAAGTAGTCGGACTAGCGGCCAACAATGAGCAGTTCTTC
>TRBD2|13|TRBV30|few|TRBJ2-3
CALAGGPGDTQYF
TGTGCCCTTGCGGGGGGGCCGGGAGATACGCAGTATTTT
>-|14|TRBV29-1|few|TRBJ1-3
CSVEDPFSGNTIYF
TGCAGCGTTGAAGACCCTTTCTCTGGAAACACCATATATTTT
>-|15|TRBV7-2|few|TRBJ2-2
CASSLELRRGGELFF
TGTGCCAGCAGCTTAGAACTGCGCCGTGGCGGGGAGCTGTTTTTT
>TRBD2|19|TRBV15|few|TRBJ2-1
CATSAGLAGGPSSYNEQFF
TGTGCCACCAGCGCTGGACTAGCGGGAGGGCCGAGCTCCTACAATGAGCAGTTCTTC
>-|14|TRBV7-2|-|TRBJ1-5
CASSLGSGGQPQHF
TGTGCCAGCAGCTTAGGGTCCGGGGGTCAGCCCCAGCATTTT
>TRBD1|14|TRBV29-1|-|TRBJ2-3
CSVVDRIFTDTQYF
TGCAGCGTTGTGGACAGGATTTTTACAGATACGCAGTATTTT
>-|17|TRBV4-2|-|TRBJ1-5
CASSQGTTAYSNQPQHF
TGTGCCAGCAGCCAGGGTACAACAGCTTATAGCAATCAGCCCCAGCATTTT
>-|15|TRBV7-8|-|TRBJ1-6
CASSPGGPYNSPLHF
TGTGCCAGCAGCCCCGGGGGGCCATATAATTCACCCCTCCACTTT
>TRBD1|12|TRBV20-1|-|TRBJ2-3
CSARTGGDTQYF
TGCAGTGCAAGGACAGGGGGGGATACGCAGTATTTT
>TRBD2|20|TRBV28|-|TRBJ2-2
CASSRRPLAGGPVRTGELFF
TGTGCCAGCAGTCGGAGACCGCTAGCGGGAGGGCCGGTGCGGACCGGGGAGCTGTTTTTT
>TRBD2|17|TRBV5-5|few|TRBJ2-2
CASSLEGASGTWGELFF
TGTGCCAGCAGCTTGGAGGGGGCTAGCGGGACCTGGGGGGAGCTGTTTTTT
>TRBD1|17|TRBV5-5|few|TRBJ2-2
CASSSRPTGVGTGELFF
TGTGCCAGCAGCTCCCGACCGACAGGGGTCGGCACCGGGGAGCTGTTTTTT
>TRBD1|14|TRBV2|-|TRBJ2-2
CASRGDRSTGELFF
TGTGCCAGCAGGGGGGACAGGAGCACCGGGGAGCTGTTTTTT
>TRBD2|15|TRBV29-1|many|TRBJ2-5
CSVAGLAGGSETQYF
TGCAGCGTGGCGGGACTAGCGGGGGGATCAGAGACCCAGTACTTC
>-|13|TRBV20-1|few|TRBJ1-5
CSAREGPNQPQHF
TGCAGTGCCCGGGAGGGTCCGAATCAGCCCCAGCATTTT
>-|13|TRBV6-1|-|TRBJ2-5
CASRQGLGETQYF
TGTGCCAGCAGGCAGGGTTTGGGGGAGACCCAGTACTTC
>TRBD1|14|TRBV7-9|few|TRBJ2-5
CASRKGTDLRTQYF
TGTGCCAGCAGAAAAGGGACAGACCTTAGGACCCAGTACTTC
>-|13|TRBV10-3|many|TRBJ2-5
CAIRWASGETQYF
TGTGCCATCAGATGGGCCTCTGGTGAGACCCAGTACTTC
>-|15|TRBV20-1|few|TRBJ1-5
CSARDTAPRNQPQHF
TGCAGTGCTAGAGATACGGCCCCGCGAAATCAGCCCCAGCATTTT
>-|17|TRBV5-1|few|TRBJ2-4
CASSLDYSHLAKNIQYF
TGCGCCAGCAGCTTGGATTACAGCCACTTAGCCAAAAACATTCAGTACTTC
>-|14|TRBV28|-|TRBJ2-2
CASRRGYGTGELFF
TGTGCCAGCCGTCGAGGATACGGCACCGGGGAGCTGTTTTTT
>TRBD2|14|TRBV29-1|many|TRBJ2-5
CSVDKRGVQETQYF
TGCAGCGTTGACAAGCGGGGGGTCCAAGAGACCCAGTACTTC
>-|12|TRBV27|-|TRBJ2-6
CASSRTGNVLTF
TGTGCCAGCAGTCGCACCGGCAACGTCCTGACTTTC
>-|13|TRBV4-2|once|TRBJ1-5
CATGGFGNQPQHF
TGTGCCACCGGGGGATTCGGCAATCAGCCCCAGCATTTT
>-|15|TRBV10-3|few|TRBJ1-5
CAISDHRQPNQPQHF
TGTGCCATCAGTGACCACAGACAACCCAATCAGCCCCAGCATTTT
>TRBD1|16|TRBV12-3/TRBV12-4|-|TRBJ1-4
CASSFKRQGGNEKLFF
TGTGCCAGCAGTTTCAAACGACAGGGGGGTAATGAAAAACTGTTTTTT
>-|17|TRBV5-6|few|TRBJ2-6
CASSLIVAPSGANVLTF
TGTGCCAGCAGCTTAATCGTGGCGCCCTCTGGGGCCAACGTCCTGACTTTC
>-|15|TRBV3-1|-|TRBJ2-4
CASSPAGLAKNIQYF
TGTGCCAGCAGCCCTGCCGGTCTAGCCAAAAACATTCAGTACTTC
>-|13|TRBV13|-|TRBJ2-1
CASSLGPQGEQFF
TGTGCCAGCAGCCTTGGGCCCCAGGGAGAGCAGTTCTTC
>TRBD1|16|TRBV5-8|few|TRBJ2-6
CARRRDRYSGANVLTF
TGTGCCAGGAGACGGGACAGGTACTCTGGGGCCAACGTCCTGACTTTC
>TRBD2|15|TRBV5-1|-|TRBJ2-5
CASSFSGRVEETQYF
TGCGCCAGCAGCTTTAGCGGGAGGGTGGAAGAGACCCAGTACTTC
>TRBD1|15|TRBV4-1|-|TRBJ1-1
CASSPGTGANTEAFF
TGCGCCAGCTCCCCCGGGACAGGGGCGAACACTGAAGCTTTCTTT
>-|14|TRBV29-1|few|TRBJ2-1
CSVAGGPYDNEQFF
TGCAGCGTTGCCGGGGGTCCGTACGACAATGAGCAGTTCTTC
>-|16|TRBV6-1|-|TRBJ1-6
CASIGHSSSYNSPLHF
TGTGCCAGCATCGGACACTCGAGCTCCTATAATTCACCCCTCCACTTT
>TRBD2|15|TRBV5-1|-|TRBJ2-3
CASSLRLAHTATQYF
TGCGCCAGCAGCTTGAGACTAGCACACACAGCTACGCAGTATTTT
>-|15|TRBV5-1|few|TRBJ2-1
CASSQTTPGNNEQFF
TGCGCCAGCAGCCAAACGACTCCTGGGAACAATGAGCAGTTCTTC